The clone carrying this T cell receptor beta chain was observed at least ten times. Its antigen is currently unknown. The sample is drawn from a study of identical twins. General study findings and limits: The study based its conclusions on cross-sectional statistical analysis and did not follow the same donors. Abundant cord blood beta clonotypes carried fewer insertions; memory repertoires showed none. Monozygotic twins shared more out-of-frame TCR alpha than recombination models predicted.

Using its own MiXCR run on the 5' RACE reads, TCRdb lists one record per CDR3 protein. The table records hundreds of thousands of distinct CDR3 sequences, 7.5% of them present only once. Germline CDR1 and CDR2: KGHSH and LQKENI. With 3 bases clipped from V and 4 bases from J, the junction kept 7 bases outside the gene matches. The CDR3 is 15 residues long. The same specimen was also included in a second study, on yellow fever vaccine responses in identical twins.

The chain employs TRBV18 and TRBJ2-3; 7 positions agree with TRBD2. This clonotype originated in a woman aged 18-35 years in good health. The sample taken for sequencing was memory (CD45RO+) T cells sorted from blood. CDR3 nucleotide sequence: TGTGCCAGCTCACCTCAGTGGGGGGGACCAGATACGCAGTATTTT. Residues: CASSPQWGGPDTQYF.